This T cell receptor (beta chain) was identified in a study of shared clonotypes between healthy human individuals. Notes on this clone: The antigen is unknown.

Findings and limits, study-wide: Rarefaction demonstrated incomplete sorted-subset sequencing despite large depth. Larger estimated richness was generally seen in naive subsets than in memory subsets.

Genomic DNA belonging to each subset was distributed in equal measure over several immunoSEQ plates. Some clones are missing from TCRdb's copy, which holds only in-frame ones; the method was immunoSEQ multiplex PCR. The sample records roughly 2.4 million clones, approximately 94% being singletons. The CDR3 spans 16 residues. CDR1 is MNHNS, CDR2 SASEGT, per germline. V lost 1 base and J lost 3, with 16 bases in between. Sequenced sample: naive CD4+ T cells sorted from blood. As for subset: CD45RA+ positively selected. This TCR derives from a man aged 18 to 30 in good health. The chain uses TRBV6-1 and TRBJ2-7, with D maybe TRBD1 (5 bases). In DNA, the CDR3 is TGTGCCAGCAGTGAAGTATTAGGGGCCGACCGCTACGAGCAGTACTTC. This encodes CASSEVLGADRYEQYF.